A single sample is the source of the 11 T cell receptor beta chains below, sequenced in a study of blood T cell repertoires in COVID-19. Profiled with immunoSEQ multiplex PCR; TCRdb holds only in-frame clones, not every one. Of about 200,000 clones listed, less than 90% are singletons. The sequencing input was peripheral blood. These receptors all come from a man aged 40-55 years with active or convalescent COVID-19.

The gene calls are TRBV3-1 (or the pseudogene TRBV3-2) and TRBJ2-1; no clear D. Germline CDR1 is LGHDT and CDR2 is YNNKEL (reference sequence). The ends were cut back, 5 bases at V and 4 bases at J, with 9 bases in the middle. The CDR3 contains 13 residues. The CDR3 loop reads CASSGDFYNEQFF. In nucleotides, the CDR3 is TGTGCCAGCAGCGGAGACTTTTACAATGAGCAGTTCTTC.

The gene calls are TRBV2 and TRBJ2-3; 7 bases map to TRBD1. Germline V gene sequence: CDR1 SNHLY, CDR2 FYNNEI. With 7 bases clipped from V and 7 bases from J, the junction kept 5 bases outside the gene matches. The CDR3 totals 12 residues. The CDR3: CASIPGGHTQYF. Written as DNA, the CDR3 is TGTGCCAGCATTCCAGGGGGACATACGCAGTATTTT.

Here the CDR3 reads CASSVAGQGTETQYF. CDR3 in DNA: TGTGCCAGCAGCGTAGCGGGACAGGGTACGGAGACCCAGTACTTC. V is TRBV9 and J is TRBJ2-5; 9 nucleotides match TRBD1. The J segment lost 5 bases and the V segment lost 0 bases, leaving 5 bases of the junction unmatched. This CDR3 is 15 amino acids long. CDR1 is SGDLS and CDR2 is YYNGEE in the germline V gene.

This chain connects TRBV5-1 to TRBJ2-7, with 9 bases identical to TRBD2. The CDR3 runs to 15 residues. With V trimmed by 4 bases and J by 7 bases, 12 bases remained unmatched. CDR1 SGHRS and CDR2 YFSETQ come from the germline V gene. CDR3 sequence reads: CASSPKTSGVGEQYF. The DNA of the CDR3 is TGCGCCAGCAGCCCTAAGACTAGCGGCGTTGGGGAGCAGTACTTC.

V usage is TRBV9 and J usage is TRBJ1-5; D remains ambiguous. This CDR3 has 13 residues. Looked up from germline, CDR1 is SGDLS and CDR2 is YYNGEE. Trimming cost V 5 bases and J 1 base, with 7 bases left between them. The CDR3 is CASSVRSNQPQHF. DNA for the CDR3: TGTGCCAGCAGTGTGAGGAGCAATCAGCCCCAGCATTTT.

The chain recombines TRBV4-1 with TRBJ2-3; no clear D gene. This CDR3 has 14 residues. The V and J ends lost 0 bases and 4 bases respectively, with 8 bases between them. Germline V gene lookup returns CDR1 MGHRA and CDR2 YSYEKL. The DNA for the CDR3 is TGCGCCAGCAGCCAAGATCAGGATCCAGATACGCAGTATTTT. Translated, it gives CASSQDQDPDTQYF.

This chain uses TRBV27 with TRBJ2-7; 7 bases match TRBD2. CDR1 and CDR2 (germline): MNHEY, SMNVEV (reference sequence). V trimming: 8 bases; J trimming: 4 bases; junction bases outside the gene matches: 11. The CDR3 runs to 14 residues. CDR3 protein: CASSRGGSGYEQYF. CDR3 nucleotide sequence: TGTGCCAGCTCTCGGGGCGGGAGTGGGTACGAGCAGTACTTC.

The V gene is TRBV5-1, the J gene TRBJ1-3, with D unclear. V lost 4 bases and J lost 0, with 8 bases in between. There are 14 residues in the CDR3. Germline V gene lookup returns CDR1 SGHRS and CDR2 YFSETQ. CDR3 region: CASSAQVSGNTIYF. In nucleotides, the CDR3 is TGCGCCAGCAGCGCCCAGGTCTCTGGAAACACCATATATTTT.

The chain recombines TRBV28 with TRBJ1-4; TRBD1 aligns across 7 bases. The CDR3 consists of 15 residues. The V segment lost 6 bases and the J segment 10 bases; nucleotides outside the gene matches: 14. Germline loops: CDR1 MDHEN, CDR2 SYDVKM. This CDR3 reads CASRAETGRSAKLFF. The CDR3 nucleotides read TGTGCCAGCAGGGCCGAGACAGGGAGAAGTGCAAAACTGTTTTTT. Drawing the rest from reference TRBV28 and TRBJ1-4, the complete variable domain is DVKVTQSSRYLVKRTGEKVFLECVQDMDHENMFWYRQDPGLGLRLIYFSYDVKMKEKGDIPEGYSVSREKKERFSLILESASTNQTSMYLCASRAETGRSAKLFFGSGTQLSVL.

The gene calls are TRBV5-1 and TRBJ1-2, with 7 bases aligning to TRBD1. CDR1 SGHRS and CDR2 YFSETQ come from the germline V gene. V lost 2 bases and J lost 6; bases outside the gene matches: 4. The CDR3 covers 13 residues. This CDR3 reads CASSLQGQDGYTF. CDR3 coding DNA: TGCGCCAGCAGCTTACAGGGGCAAGATGGCTACACCTTC.

The CDR3 spells CASSMGHLNQPQHF. CDR3 in DNA: TGTGCCAGTAGTATGGGGCACCTTAATCAGCCCCAGCATTTT. The rearrangement joins TRBV19 to TRBJ1-5; TRBD1 might be the D (5 bases). Germline V gene lookup returns CDR1 LNHDA and CDR2 SQIVND (reference sequence). The CDR3 is 14 residues long. Trimming stripped 3 bases from V and 4 bases from J, with 10 bases between.